A selection of T cell receptor beta chains follows, all from one sample in a study of vaccination and CD4 T cells after COVID-19. These TCRs' antigens remain unknown. MiXCR was run by TCRdb on the PCR reads, yielding one entry per CDR3 protein. Here the sample spans 7,500 or so distinct CDR3 sequences, 21% being singletons. The sample in question was CD4+ T cells from blood, cultured in vitro, obtained after SARS-CoV-2 vaccination. Source of these receptors: a human donor who had recovered from COVID-19. Both conserved end residues are part of each CDR3. The D gene is left open where the match is weak.

CDR3 protein | D gene | J gene | V gene
CATSRRTGSTYSNQPQHF | TRBD1 | TRBJ1-5 | TRBV15
CASSPVGGLAKNIQYF | . | TRBJ2-4 | TRBV6-1
CASSLRRLAGGKLSSTDTQYF | TRBD2 | TRBJ2-3 | TRBV27
CASSLVASGGYEQYF | TRBD2 | TRBJ2-7 | TRBV5-4
CASSHPRQQETQYF | . | TRBJ2-5 | TRBV23-1
CASSLAGDNSPLHF | . | TRBJ1-6 | TRBV7-9
CASSQQGYYGYTF | . | TRBJ1-2 | TRBV6-1
CSKLEATGGMNTEAFF | . | TRBJ1-1 | TRBV20-1
CATSDLAGDTGELFF | TRBD2 | TRBJ2-2 | TRBV24-1
CATSSQGGPGANVLTF | TRBD2 | TRBJ2-6 | TRBV24-1
CSAPLGGNQPQHF | . | TRBJ1-5 | TRBV20-1
CSAKTGTGGADTQYF | TRBD1 | TRBJ2-3 | TRBV20-1
CATSEGPYGYTF | . | TRBJ1-2 | TRBV6-1
CASSQGDGRAGGTDTQYF | TRBD2 | TRBJ2-3 | TRBV4-2
CASRGQPQHF | . | TRBJ1-5 | TRBV19